This T cell receptor (beta chain) comes out of a study of early T cells in non-severe SARS-CoV-2 infection. In TCRdb, the 5' RACE reads were re-called with MiXCR into one record per CDR3 protein. The table records around 30,000 distinct CDR3 sequences, 5.5% to 6% of them present only once. The CDR3 extends over 14 amino acids. The germline V gene encodes CDR1 MNHEY and CDR2 SMNVEV (reference sequence). V was cut by 2 bases and J by 5 bases, with 13 bases left in between. This clonotype was recorded at least ten times. This chain connects TRBV27 to TRBJ2-7; no clear D. The receptor was derived from an adult who was a healthcare worker with PCR-confirmed SARS-CoV-2 infection or an uninfected control (not recorded which). Sequenced: whole blood. CDR3 protein: CASSLGANPDEQYF. DNA of the CDR3: TGTGCCAGCAGTTTAGGCGCCAACCCCGACGAGCAGTACTTC.